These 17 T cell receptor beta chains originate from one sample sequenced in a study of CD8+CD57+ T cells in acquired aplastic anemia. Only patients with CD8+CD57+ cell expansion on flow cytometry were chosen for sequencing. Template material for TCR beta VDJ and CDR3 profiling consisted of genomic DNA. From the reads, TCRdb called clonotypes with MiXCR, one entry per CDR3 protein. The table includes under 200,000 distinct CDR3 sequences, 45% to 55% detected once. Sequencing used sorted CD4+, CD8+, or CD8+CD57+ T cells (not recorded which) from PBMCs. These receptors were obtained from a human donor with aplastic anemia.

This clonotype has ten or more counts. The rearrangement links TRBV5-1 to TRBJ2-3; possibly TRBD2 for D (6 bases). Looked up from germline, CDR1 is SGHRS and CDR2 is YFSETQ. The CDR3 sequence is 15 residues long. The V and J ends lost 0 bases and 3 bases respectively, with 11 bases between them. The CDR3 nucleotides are TGCGCCAGCAGCTTGGTGGGTGCGGGAACAGATACGCAGTATTTT. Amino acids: CASSLVGAGTDTQYF.

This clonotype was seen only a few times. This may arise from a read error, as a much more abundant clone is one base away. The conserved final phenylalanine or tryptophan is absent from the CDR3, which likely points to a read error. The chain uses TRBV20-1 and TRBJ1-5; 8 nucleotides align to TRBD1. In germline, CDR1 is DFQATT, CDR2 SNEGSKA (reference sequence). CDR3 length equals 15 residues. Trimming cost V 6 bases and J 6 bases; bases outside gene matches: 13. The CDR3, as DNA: TGCAGTGCAGGACAGGGATTACGATCGGGTCAGCCCCAGCATCTT. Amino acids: CSAGQGLRSGQPQHL.

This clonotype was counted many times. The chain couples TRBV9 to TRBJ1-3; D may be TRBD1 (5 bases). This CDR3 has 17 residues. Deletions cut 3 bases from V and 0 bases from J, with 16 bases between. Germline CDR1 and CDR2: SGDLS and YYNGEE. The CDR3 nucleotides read TGTGCCAGCAGCGCCTCCGGGGGGAAGAACTCTGGAAACACCATATATTTT. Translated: CASSASGGKNSGNTIYF.

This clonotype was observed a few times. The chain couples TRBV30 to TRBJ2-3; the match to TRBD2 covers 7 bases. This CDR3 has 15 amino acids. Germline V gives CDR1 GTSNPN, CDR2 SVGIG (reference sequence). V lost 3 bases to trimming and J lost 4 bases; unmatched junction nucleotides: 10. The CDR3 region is CAWSAHAGVADTQYF. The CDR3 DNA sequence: TGTGCCTGGAGCGCCCACGCGGGAGTCGCAGATACGCAGTATTTT.

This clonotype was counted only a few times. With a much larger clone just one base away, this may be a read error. The CDR3 is CASTVANTGELLF. CDR3 coding DNA: TGTGCCAGCACCGTCGCGAACACCGGGGAGCTGCTTTTT. The chain has TRBV9 and TRBJ2-2; possibly TRBD2 for D (5 bases). The germline CDR1 and CDR2 sequences are SGDLS and YYNGEE. The CDR3 length is 13 residues.

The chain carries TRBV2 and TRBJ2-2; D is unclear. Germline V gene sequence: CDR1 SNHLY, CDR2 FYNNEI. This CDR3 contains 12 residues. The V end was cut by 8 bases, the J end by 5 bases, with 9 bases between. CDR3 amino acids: CASAVETGELFF. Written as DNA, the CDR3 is TGTGCCAGCGCGGTGGAAACCGGGGAGCTGTTTTTT.

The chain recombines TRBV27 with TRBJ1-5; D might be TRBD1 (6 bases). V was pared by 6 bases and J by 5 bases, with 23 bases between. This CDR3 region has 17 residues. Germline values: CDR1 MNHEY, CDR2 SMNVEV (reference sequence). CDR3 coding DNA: TGTGCCAGCAGGAAACAGGGAAGAGGCCGTCCTTATCAGCCCCAGCATTTT. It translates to CASRKQGRGRPYQPQHF.

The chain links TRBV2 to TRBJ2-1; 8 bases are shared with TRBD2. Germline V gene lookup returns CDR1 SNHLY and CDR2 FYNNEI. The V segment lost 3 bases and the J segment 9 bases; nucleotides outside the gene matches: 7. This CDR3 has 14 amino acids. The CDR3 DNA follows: TGTGCCAGCAGTGAGCTAACGGGAGGGGGTGAGCAGTTCTTC. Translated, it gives CASSELTGGGEQFF.

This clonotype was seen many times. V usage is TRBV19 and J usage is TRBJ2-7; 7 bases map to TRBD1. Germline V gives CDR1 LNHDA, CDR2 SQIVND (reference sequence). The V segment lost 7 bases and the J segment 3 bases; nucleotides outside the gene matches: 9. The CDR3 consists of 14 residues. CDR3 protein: CASKGPGQNYEQYF. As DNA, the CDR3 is TGTGCCAGTAAGGGCCCGGGACAGAACTACGAGCAGTACTTC.

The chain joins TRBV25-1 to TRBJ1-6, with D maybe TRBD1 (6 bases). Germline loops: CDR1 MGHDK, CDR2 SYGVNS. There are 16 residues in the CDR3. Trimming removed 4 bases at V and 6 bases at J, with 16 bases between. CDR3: CASSGRGAPVNSPLHF. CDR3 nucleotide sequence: TGTGCCAGCAGTGGCCGGGGGGCGCCGGTTAATTCACCCCTCCACTTT. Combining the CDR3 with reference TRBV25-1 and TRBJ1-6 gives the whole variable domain EADIYQTPRYLVIGTGKKITLECSQTMGHDKMYWYQQDPGMELHLIHYSYGVNSTEKGDLSSESTVSRIRTEHFPLTLESARPSHTSQYLCASSGRGAPVNSPLHFGNGTRLTVT.

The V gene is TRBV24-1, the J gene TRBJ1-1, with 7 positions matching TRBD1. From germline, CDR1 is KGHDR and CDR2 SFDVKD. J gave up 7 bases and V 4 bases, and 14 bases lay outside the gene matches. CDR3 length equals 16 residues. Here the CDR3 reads CATSDRIPGQSNEAFF. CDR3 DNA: TGTGCCACCAGTGACCGAATTCCGGGACAGAGTAATGAAGCTTTCTTT.

The CDR3 DNA reads TGTGCCAGTAGTACCTGGGACAGGGGGCATGCGGATACGCAGTATTTT. This translates into CASSTWDRGHADTQYF. The rearrangement joins TRBV19 to TRBJ2-3; TRBD1 agrees at 12 bases. Germline V CDR1 and CDR2: LNHDA, SQIVND (reference sequence). This CDR3 has 16 residues. The V gene end was trimmed by 4 bases and the J gene end by 6 bases; junction bases not matched to a gene: 8.

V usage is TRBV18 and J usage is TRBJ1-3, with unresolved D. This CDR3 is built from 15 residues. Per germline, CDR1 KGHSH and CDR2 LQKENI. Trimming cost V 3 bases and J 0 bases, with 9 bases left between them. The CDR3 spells CASSPTSLSGNTIYF. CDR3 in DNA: TGTGCCAGCTCACCCACGTCCCTCTCTGGAAACACCATATATTTT.

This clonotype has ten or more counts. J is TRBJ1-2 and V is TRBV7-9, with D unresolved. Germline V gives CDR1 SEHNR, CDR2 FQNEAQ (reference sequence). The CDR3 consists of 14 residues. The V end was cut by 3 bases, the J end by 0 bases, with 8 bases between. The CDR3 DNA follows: TGTGCCAGCAGCTTCGGACCATCTAACTATGGCTACACCTTC. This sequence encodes CASSFGPSNYGYTF.

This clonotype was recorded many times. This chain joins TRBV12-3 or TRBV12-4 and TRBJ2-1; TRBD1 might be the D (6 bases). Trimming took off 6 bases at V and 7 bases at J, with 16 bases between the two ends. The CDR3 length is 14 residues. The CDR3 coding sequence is TGTGCCAGCAGACAGGGCCCCGCCAGGAATGAGCAGTTCTTC. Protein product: CASRQGPARNEQFF.

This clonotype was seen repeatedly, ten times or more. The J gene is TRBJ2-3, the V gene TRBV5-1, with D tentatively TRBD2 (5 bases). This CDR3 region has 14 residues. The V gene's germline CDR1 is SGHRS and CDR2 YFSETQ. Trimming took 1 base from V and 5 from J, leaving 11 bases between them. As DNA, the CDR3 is TGCGCCAGCAGCTTGCCTCGTGAGGGAGATACGCAGTATTTT. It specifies CASSLPREGDTQYF.

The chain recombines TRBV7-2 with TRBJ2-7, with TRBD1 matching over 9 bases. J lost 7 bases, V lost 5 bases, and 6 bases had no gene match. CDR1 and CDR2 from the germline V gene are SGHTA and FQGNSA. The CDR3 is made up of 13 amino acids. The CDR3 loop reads CASSRRDRVEQYF. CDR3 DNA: TGTGCCAGCAGCCGCCGGGACAGGGTAGAGCAGTACTTC.